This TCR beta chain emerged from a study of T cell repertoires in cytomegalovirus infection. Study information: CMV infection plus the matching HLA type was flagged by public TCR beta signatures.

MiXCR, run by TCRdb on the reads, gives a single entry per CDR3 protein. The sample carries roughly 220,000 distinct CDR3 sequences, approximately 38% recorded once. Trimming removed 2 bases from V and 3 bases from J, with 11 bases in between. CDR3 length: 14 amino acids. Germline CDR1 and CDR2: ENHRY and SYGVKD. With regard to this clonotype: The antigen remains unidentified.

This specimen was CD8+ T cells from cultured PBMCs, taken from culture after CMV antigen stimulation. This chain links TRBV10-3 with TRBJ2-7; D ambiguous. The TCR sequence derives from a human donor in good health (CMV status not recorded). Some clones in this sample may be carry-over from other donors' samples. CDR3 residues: CAISEGRMGYEQYF. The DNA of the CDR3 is TGTGCCATCAGTGAGGGTCGGATGGGCTACGAGCAGTACTTC.